The next 18 T cell receptor beta chains were all read from a single sample in a study of T cell responses to AZD1222 COVID-19 vaccine. Libraries were prepared by immunoSEQ multiplex PCR; TCRdb keeps only in-frame clonotypes and omits some of them. The table has 120,000 or so clones, roughly nine tenths seen once. This sample comprised peripheral blood, obtained on day 0 of AZD1222 vaccination. These receptor sequences come from an adult in good health.

The chain joins TRBV24-1 to TRBJ1-1; 7 bases are shared with TRBD1. The CDR3 consists of 13 residues. The V gene's germline CDR1 is KGHDR and CDR2 SFDVKD. The V gene end was trimmed by 4 bases and the J gene end by 4 bases; junction bases not matched to a gene: 2. The CDR3 region is CATSETGFTEAFF. The CDR3 region has the DNA TGTGCCACCAGTGAGACAGGGTTCACTGAAGCTTTCTTT.

The gene calls are TRBV10-3 and TRBJ2-7; 7 nucleotides agree with TRBD1. In germline, CDR1 is ENHRY, CDR2 SYGVKD. The CDR3 extends over 14 amino acids. The ends lost 10 bases at V and 2 bases at J; junction bases unmatched: 11. This CDR3 is CATLSGTETYEQYF. The CDR3 nucleotides read TGTGCCACACTCTCTGGGACAGAGACCTACGAGCAGTACTTC.

This sequence joins TRBV5-6 and TRBJ1-5; tentatively, D is TRBD1 (6 bases). Germline-derived CDR1 and CDR2 are SGHDT and YYEEEE. The CDR3 spans 15 residues. The V end lost 0 bases, the J end lost 6 bases, and 13 bases lay between the germline ends. In nucleotides, the CDR3 is TGTGCCAGCAGCTTGGCCGGGGGGCGCGGTCAGCCCCAGCATTTT. Its translation is CASSLAGGRGQPQHF.

V and J are TRBV6-4 and TRBJ2-3; the match to TRBD2 covers 10 bases. V trimming: 3 bases; J trimming: 1 base; junction bases outside the gene matches: 1. The CDR3 length is 15 residues. Germline CDR1 and CDR2: MRHNA and SNTAGT. Written as DNA, the CDR3 is TGTGCCAGCAGTGAAGGGACTAGCGGCACAGATACGCAGTATTTT. It codes for CASSEGTSGTDTQYF.

This clone was seen a single time. The chain recombines TRBV30 with TRBJ2-1; weak D call: TRBD1 (5 bases). V was shortened by 4 bases and J by 1 base, with 11 bases between the two germline ends. Germline CDR1 is GTSNPN and CDR2 is SVGIG (reference sequence). The length of the CDR3 is 14 residues. In nucleotides, the CDR3 is TGTGCCTGGAACAGGAAATCGTCCTACAATGAGCAGTTCTTC. Its translation: CAWNRKSSYNEQFF.

This rearrangement joins TRBV6-5 to TRBJ2-2; D uncertain. This CDR3 spans 12 amino acids. The V gene lost 7 bases and the J gene lost 4 bases, with 7 bases spanning the gap. The germline gives CDR1 MNHEY, CDR2 SVGAGI. The CDR3 loop reads CASTRTTGELFF. The DNA for the CDR3 is TGTGCCAGCACGCGGACCACCGGGGAGCTGTTTTTT.

The chain joins TRBV5-1 to TRBJ2-1, with D uncertain. CDR3 size: 14 residues. CDR1 SGHRS and CDR2 YFSETQ come from the germline V gene. V was pared by 5 bases and J by 0 bases, with 9 bases between. CDR3 loop: CASRTVSSYNEQFF. CDR3 DNA: TGCGCCAGCAGAACGGTTAGCTCCTACAATGAGCAGTTCTTC.

CDR3: CASSLQGDEQYF. As DNA, the CDR3 is TGTGCCAGCAGCTTACAAGGGGACGAGCAGTACTTC. The rearrangement joins TRBV7-9 to TRBJ2-7; tentatively, D is TRBD1 (5 bases). Germline loops: CDR1 SEHNR, CDR2 FQNEAQ (reference sequence). V lost 2 bases and J lost 5, with 7 bases in between. This CDR3 contains 12 residues.

The chain links TRBV2 to TRBJ1-1, with D possibly matching TRBD1 (5 bases). The CDR3 sequence is 14 residues long. Trimming removed 6 bases from V and 1 base from J, with 12 bases in between. Germline V lookup: CDR1 SNHLY, CDR2 FYNNEI. The CDR3 sequence: CASRVTGSNTEAFF. The CDR3 DNA is TGTGCCAGCAGAGTAACAGGATCGAACACTGAAGCTTTCTTT.

V usage is TRBV7-9 and J usage is TRBJ2-4, with unresolved D. The germline V gene encodes CDR1 SEHNR and CDR2 FQNEAQ (reference sequence). V lost 5 bases, J lost 8 bases, and 7 bases lay in between. CDR3 length: 11 residues. The CDR3 DNA sequence: TGTGCCAGCAGCCAAGTGGACATTCAGTACTTC. Protein: CASSQVDIQYF.

The chain has TRBV7-8 and TRBJ1-3, with a tentative D call TRBD1 (6 bases). V lost 5 bases to trimming and J lost 4 bases, with 15 bases between them. CDR1 is SGHVS and CDR2 is FQNEAQ in the germline V gene. There are 15 residues in the CDR3. The DNA for the CDR3 is TGTGCCAGCAGCCCAGGGGCCTCCGAGGGAAACACCATATATTTT. Amino acid sequence: CASSPGASEGNTIYF.

This clone was seen a single time. This rearrangement joins TRBV2 to TRBJ1-1; D is unresolved. Trimming left V 1 base short and J 12 bases short, with 9 bases between. The germline CDR1 and CDR2 sequences are SNHLY and FYNNEI. The CDR3 loop spans 11 amino acids. The CDR3 DNA sequence: TGTGCCAGCAGTGAAGACCGAAAACCTTTCTTT. Its translation: CASSEDRKPFF.

This chain connects TRBV4-1 to TRBJ2-1; 12 bases match TRBD2. CDR1 and CDR2 (germline): MGHRA, YSYEKL. The V and J ends lost 4 bases and 9 bases, in that order; junction bases with no gene match: 10. This CDR3 is built from 16 residues. CDR3 region: CASSRELAGGGVEQFF. In DNA form, the CDR3 reads TGCGCCAGCAGCCGGGAACTAGCGGGAGGTGGAGTTGAGCAGTTCTTC.

The V call is TRBV10-3, the J call TRBJ1-2; 7 bases are a match to TRBD1. With 5 bases clipped from V and 6 bases from J, the junction kept 6 bases outside the gene matches. Germline CDR1 and CDR2: ENHRY and SYGVKD. The CDR3 length is 13 residues. The CDR3 reads CAISTDRDHGYTF. The CDR3 DNA follows: TGTGCCATCAGTACCGACAGGGACCATGGCTACACCTTC.

This clone was recorded only once. The chain employs TRBV24-1 and TRBJ2-3; 9 bases match TRBD2. Germline V gene lookup returns CDR1 KGHDR and CDR2 SFDVKD. V was pared by 5 bases and J by 4 bases, with 6 bases of the junction left unmatched. The CDR3 covers 15 residues. For the CDR3, the DNA is TGTGCCACCAGTGGTTTAGCGGGAGAGGCAGATACGCAGTATTTT. The encoded protein is CATSGLAGEADTQYF.

This chain joins TRBV6-1 and TRBJ2-2, with a tentative D call TRBD1 (6 bases). Germline V lookup: CDR1 MNHNS, CDR2 SASEGT. Trimming took 3 bases from V and 2 from J, leaving 16 bases between them. CDR3 length: 17 amino acids. The CDR3 nucleotides are TGTGCCAGCAGTGAGCATGGGGCAGGGGTAAACACCGGGGAGCTGTTTTTT. This codes for CASSEHGAGVNTGELFF.

The chain carries TRBV5-8 and TRBJ2-7; the D gene is possibly TRBD2 (5 bases). The CDR3 runs to 13 residues. CDR1 and CDR2 from the germline V gene are SGHTS and YDEGEE. Trimming cost V 2 bases and J 5 bases, with 11 bases left between them. CDR3 loop: CASSFSGFNEQYF. CDR3 bases: TGTGCCAGCAGCTTCTCGGGGTTCAACGAGCAGTACTTC.

V gene TRBV10-1 combines with J gene TRBJ2-1; the match to TRBD2 covers 10 bases. V lost 1 base to trimming and J lost 8 bases; unmatched junction nucleotides: 8. Germline V gene data show CDR1 as WNHNN and CDR2 as SYGVQD (reference sequence). This CDR3 has 16 amino acids. In DNA, the CDR3 is TGCGCCAGCAGTGAGTTTGGGGCTAGCGGGAGCGATGAGCAGTTCTTC. This sequence encodes CASSEFGASGSDEQFF.